This TCR beta chain is from a study of blood T cell repertoires in COVID-19. About the study: Donors in the United States, Italy and Spain gave samples during acute or convalescent COVID-19. PBMCs, B-cell-depleted T cells, or T cells were the source of the cDNA or gDNA that made up the material.

This clone was seen a handful of times. V lost 4 bases and J lost 4, with 13 bases in between. The germline V gene has CDR1 MDHEN and CDR2 SYDVKM. The length of the CDR3 is 14 residues. The data were produced by immunoSEQ multiplex PCR, yet TCRdb's version contains in-frame clones alone and is incomplete. In the table there are approximately 100,000 clones, over 70% of which are singletons. The chain uses TRBV28 and TRBJ1-2, with a tentative D call TRBD1 (6 bases). This receptor was identified in a woman over 75 with acute or convalescent COVID-19. Sequencing was done on a sample of peripheral blood. The CDR3 is CASSSSQGTYGYTF. In DNA, the CDR3 is TGTGCCAGCAGTTCTTCACAGGGTACCTATGGCTACACCTTC.